The clone carrying this TCR beta chain has a count of ten or more. Its target is unknown. Bulk TCR library preparation followed previously described methods with listed TCR primers. In TCRdb, the PCR reads were re-called with MiXCR into one record per CDR3 protein. The sample consists of a few hundred thousand distinct CDR3 sequences, 20% to 25% of them appearing once. This entry comes from a study of molecular identifiers for immune sequencing clone quantification. Notes on the study in general: In naive cells, under 1% of molecules belonged to clones above 20 RNA copies, against over 97% in effector cells.

Libraries of naive CD8 cells were prepared from approximately 20,000 to 1,000,000 sorted cells using 10%, 30% or 50% RNA. The specimen was naive CD8+ T cells from blood, with Jurkat cell RNA spiked in. Subset reported: FACS-sorted CD8+CD4-CCR7+CD45RA+ naive T cells. The TCR comes from a human donor in good health. Some libraries in this study had Jurkat cell RNA spiked in.

This CDR3 is CASSELALSYEQYF. CDR3 nucleotides: TGTGCCAGCAGCGAACTAGCCCTATCCTACGAGCAGTACTTC. This chain connects TRBV7-2 to TRBJ2-7, with D possibly TRBD2 on 6 matching bases. This CDR3 region has 14 residues. Between the trimmed V and J ends, which lost 5 bases and 1 base, there was a span of 12 bases. CDR1 and CDR2 (germline): SGHTA, FQGNSA.